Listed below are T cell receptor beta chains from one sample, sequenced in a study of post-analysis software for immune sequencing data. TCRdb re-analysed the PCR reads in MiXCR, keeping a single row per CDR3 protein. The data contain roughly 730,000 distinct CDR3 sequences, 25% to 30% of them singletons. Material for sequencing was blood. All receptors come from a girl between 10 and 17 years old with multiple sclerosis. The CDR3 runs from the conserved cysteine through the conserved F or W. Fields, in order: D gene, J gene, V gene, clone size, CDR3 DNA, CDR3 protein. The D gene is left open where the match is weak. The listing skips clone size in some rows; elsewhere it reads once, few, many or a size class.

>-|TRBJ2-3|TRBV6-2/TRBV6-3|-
TGTGCCACACCTACAGGGAGGACAGATACGCAGTATTTT
CATPTGRTDTQYF
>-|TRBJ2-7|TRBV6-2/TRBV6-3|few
TGTGCCAGCAGTTACCACGGGGGCCCAACCTACGAGCAGTACTTC
CASSYHGGPTYEQYF
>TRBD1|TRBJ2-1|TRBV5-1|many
TGCGCCAGCAGCTTAACCGGGACAGCATCCTACAATGAGCAGTTCTTC
CASSLTGTASYNEQFF
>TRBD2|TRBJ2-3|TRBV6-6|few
TGTGCCAGCAGTACCCGCGGGAGGGAAACAGATACGCAGTATTTT
CASSTRGRETDTQYF
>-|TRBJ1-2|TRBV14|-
TGTGCCAGCGGGTTCCCGGGGTCCGGCTACACCTTC
CASGFPGSGYTF
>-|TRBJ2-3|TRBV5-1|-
TGCGCCAGCAGCTTGGAGACCACCAATGTGGATACGCAGTATTTT
CASSLETTNVDTQYF
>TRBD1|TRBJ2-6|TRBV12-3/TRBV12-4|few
TGTGCCAGCAGTTACCAGGGGGCGGATACTGGGGCCAACGTCCTGACTTTC
CASSYQGADTGANVLTF
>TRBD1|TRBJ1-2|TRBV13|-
TGTGCCAGCAGCTATATATCGGGACAGGGGTTCCATGGCTACACCTTC
CASSYISGQGFHGYTF
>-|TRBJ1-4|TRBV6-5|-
TGTGCCAGCAGTTACCTGAGGGGAAAGAATGGACTGTTTTTT
CASSYLRGKNGLFF
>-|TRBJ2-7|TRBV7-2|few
TGTGCCAGCAGCTTAGGACTCCCAGGCAACTACGAGCAGTACTTC
CASSLGLPGNYEQYF
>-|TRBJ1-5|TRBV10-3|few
TGTGCCATCAGTGACGGGCCACAGCCCCAGCATTTT
CAISDGPQPQHF
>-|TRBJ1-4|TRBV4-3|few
TGCGCCAGCGCCCGGAGGTTGGGAACTAATGAAAAACTGTTTTTT
CASARRLGTNEKLFF
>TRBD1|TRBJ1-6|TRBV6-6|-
TGTGCCAGCAGTTACTCGACAGGGGTCAATTCACCCCTCCACTTT
CASSYSTGVNSPLHF
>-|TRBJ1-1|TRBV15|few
TGTGCCACCAGCAGAGATGAGGGTCTGCCCGCTGAAGCTTTCTTT
CATSRDEGLPAEAFF
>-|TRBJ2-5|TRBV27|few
TGTGCCAGCAGTGGACCTAGGTGGGAGACCCAGTACTTC
CASSGPRWETQYF
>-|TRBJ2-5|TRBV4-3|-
TGCGCCAGCAGCCAAGTCGCAGGGAGTCAGGAGACCCAGTACTTC
CASSQVAGSQETQYF
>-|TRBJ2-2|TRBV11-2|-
TGTGCCAGCAGCTTAGAGACCTACACCGGGGAGCTGTTTTTT
CASSLETYTGELFF
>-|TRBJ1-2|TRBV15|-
TGTGCCACCAGCAGACTCCGACAGACGAAGGATGGCTACACCTTC
CATSRLRQTKDGYTF
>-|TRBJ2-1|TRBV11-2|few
TGTGCCAGCAGCTTAGATAGGACCTGGTCTGAGCAGTTCTTC
CASSLDRTWSEQFF
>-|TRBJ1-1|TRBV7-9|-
TGTGCCAGCAGCTTTTTTGAGGGCGGGGGTGCTTTCTTT
CASSFFEGGGAFF
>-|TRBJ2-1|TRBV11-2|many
TGTGCCAGCAGCTTAGTCGGAGGCAATGAGCAGTTCTTC
CASSLVGGNEQFF
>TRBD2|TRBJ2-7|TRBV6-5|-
TGTGCCAGCAGTTACCTCCCGACTAGCGGGCCGCCCTACGAGCAGTACTTC
CASSYLPTSGPPYEQYF
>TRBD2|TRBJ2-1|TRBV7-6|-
TGTGCCAGCAGCTTATTCTCGTGGGCTAGCGGGCCCAGAGGGGGCAATGAGCAGTTCTTC
CASSLFSWASGPRGGNEQFF
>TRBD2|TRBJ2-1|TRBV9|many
TGTGCCAGCAGCCCCGCGGGAGCCAATGAGCAGTTCTTC
CASSPAGANEQFF
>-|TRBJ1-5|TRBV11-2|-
TGTGCCGGCAGCTTAGAACGTGGTCAGCCCCAGCATTTT
CAGSLERGQPQHF
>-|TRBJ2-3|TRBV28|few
TGTGCCAGCATAGGGAACCCAACAGATACGCAGTATTTT
CASIGNPTDTQYF
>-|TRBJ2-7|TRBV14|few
TGTGCCAGCAGGGCCTACGAGCAGTACTTC
CASRAYEQYF
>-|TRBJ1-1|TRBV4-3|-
TGCGCCAGCAGCCAAGACGGCCGGGGCCCCGGTGAAGCTTTCTTT
CASSQDGRGPGEAFF
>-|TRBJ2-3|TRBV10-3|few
TGTGCCATCAGTGAGTCTGGGGTTTCCCCAGATACGCAGTATTTT
CAISESGVSPDTQYF
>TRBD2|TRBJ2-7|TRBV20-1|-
TGCAGTGCTAGAGATCTTGCGGGAGGGAGCCCCTACGAGCAGTACTTC
CSARDLAGGSPYEQYF
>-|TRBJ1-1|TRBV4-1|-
TGCGCCAGCAGCCAGCGGGACACCTATTCTGAAGCTTTCTTT
CASSQRDTYSEAFF
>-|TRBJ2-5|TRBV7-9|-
TGTGCCAGCGGGGGGTGGCAGTACCAAGAGACCCAGTACTTC
CASGGWQYQETQYF